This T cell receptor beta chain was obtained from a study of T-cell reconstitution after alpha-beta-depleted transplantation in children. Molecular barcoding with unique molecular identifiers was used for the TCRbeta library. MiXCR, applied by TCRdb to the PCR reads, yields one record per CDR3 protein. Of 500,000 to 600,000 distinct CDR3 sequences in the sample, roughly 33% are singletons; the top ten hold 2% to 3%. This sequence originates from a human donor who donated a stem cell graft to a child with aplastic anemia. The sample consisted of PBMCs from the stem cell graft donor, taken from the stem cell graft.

Written as DNA, the CDR3 is TGTGCCAGTAGTATCGACGCCAGCGGGAGGGCCCATGAGCAGTTCTTC. This gives the protein CASSIDASGRAHEQFF. The chain employs TRBV19 and TRBJ2-1; 10 bases are a match to TRBD2. The CDR3 extends over 16 amino acids. V lost 3 bases and J lost 8; bases outside the gene matches: 10. From germline, CDR1 is LNHDA and CDR2 SQIVND (reference sequence).